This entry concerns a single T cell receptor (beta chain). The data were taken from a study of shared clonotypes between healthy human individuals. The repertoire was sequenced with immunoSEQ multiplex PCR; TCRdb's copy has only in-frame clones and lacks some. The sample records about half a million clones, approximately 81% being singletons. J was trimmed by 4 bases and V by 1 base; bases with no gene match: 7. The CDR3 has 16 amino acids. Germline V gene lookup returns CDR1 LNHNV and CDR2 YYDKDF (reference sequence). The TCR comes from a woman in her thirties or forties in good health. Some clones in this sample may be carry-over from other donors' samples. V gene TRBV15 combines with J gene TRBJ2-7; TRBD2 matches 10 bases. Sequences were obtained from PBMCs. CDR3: CATSRAATSGSYEQYF. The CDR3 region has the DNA TGTGCCACCAGCAGAGCCGCGACTAGCGGGTCGTACGAGCAGTACTTC.